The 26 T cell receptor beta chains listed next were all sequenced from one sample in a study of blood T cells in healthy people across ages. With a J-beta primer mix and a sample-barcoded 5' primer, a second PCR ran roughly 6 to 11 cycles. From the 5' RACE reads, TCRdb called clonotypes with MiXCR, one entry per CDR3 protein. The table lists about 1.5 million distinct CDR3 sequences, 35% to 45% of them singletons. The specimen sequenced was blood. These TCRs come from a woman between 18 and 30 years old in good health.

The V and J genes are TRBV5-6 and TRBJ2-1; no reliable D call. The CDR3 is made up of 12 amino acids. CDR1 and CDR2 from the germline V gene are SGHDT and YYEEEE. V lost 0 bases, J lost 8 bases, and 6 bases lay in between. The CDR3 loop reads CASSLAHHEQFF. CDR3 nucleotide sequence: TGTGCCAGCAGCTTGGCCCATCATGAGCAGTTCTTC. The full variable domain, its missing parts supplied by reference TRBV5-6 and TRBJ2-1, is DAGVTQSPTHLIKTRGQQVTLRCSPKSGHDTVSWYQQALGQGPQFIFQYYEEEERQRGNFPDRFSGHQFPNYSSELNVNALLLGDSALYLCASSLAHHEQFFGPGTRLTVL.

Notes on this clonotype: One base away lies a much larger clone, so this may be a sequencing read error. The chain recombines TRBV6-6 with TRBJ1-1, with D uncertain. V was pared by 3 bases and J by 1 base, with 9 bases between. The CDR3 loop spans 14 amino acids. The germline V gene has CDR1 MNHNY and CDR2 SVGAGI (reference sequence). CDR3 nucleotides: TGTGCCAGCAGTTATTCCGCGGGGAACACTGAAGCTTTCTTT. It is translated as CASSYSAGNTEAFF.

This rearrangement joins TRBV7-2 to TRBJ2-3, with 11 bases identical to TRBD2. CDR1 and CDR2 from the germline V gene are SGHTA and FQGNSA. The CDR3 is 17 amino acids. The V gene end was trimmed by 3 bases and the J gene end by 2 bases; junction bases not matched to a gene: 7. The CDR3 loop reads CASSFVLAGGSTDTQYF. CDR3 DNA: TGTGCCAGCAGCTTTGTGCTAGCGGGGGGATCCACAGATACGCAGTATTTT.

The chain's CDR3 is CASSYLIRGRNNEQFF. The CDR3 DNA reads as TGTGCCAGCAGTTATTTAATCAGGGGCAGGAACAATGAGCAGTTCTTC. V gene TRBV27 combines with J gene TRBJ2-1; D is possibly TRBD1 (6 bases). The V end lost 4 bases, the J end lost 5 bases, and 18 bases lay between the germline ends. Germline V gene sequence: CDR1 MNHEY, CDR2 SMNVEV (reference sequence). This CDR3 comprises 16 residues.

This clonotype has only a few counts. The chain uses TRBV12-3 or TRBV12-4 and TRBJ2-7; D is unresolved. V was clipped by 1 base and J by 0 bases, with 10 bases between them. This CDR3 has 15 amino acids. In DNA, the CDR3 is TGTGCCAGCAGTTTAGGGGCCGTAAGCTCCTACGAGCAGTACTTC. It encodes CASSLGAVSSYEQYF.

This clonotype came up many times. The CDR3 sequence: CSAAENTEAFF. CDR3 bases: TGCAGCGCCGCGGAGAACACTGAAGCTTTCTTT. The chain joins TRBV29-1 to TRBJ1-1; D gene uncertain. The length of the CDR3 is 11 residues. Germline CDR1 reads SQVTM; CDR2 reads ANQGSEA. Trimming shortened V by 7 bases and J by 1 base, and 7 bases separated the two germline ends.

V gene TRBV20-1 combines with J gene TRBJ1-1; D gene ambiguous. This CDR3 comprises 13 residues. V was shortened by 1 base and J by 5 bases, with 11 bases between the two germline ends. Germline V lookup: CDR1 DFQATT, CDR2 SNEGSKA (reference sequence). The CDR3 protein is CSARVGVFTEAFF. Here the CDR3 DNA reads TGCAGTGCTAGAGTGGGAGTCTTTACTGAAGCTTTCTTT.

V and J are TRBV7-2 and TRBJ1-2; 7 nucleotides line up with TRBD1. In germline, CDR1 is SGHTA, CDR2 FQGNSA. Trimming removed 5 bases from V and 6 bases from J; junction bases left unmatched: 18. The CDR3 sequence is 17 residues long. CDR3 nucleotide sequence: TGTGCCAGCAGCGGATCACAGGGGACTAAGAGGAACCATGGCTACACCTTC. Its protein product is CASSGSQGTKRNHGYTF.

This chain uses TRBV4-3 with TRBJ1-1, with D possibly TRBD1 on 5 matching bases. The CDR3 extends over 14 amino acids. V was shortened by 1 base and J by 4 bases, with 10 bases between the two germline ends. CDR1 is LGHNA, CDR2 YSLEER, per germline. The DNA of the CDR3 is TGCGCCAGCAGCCAAGCAGGGAGGGTCACTGAAGCTTTCTTT. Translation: CASSQAGRVTEAFF.

In nucleotides, the CDR3 is TGTGCCACCAGCAGTGGACAGTCCGCCTACGAGCAGTACTTC. Translated, it gives CATSSGQSAYEQYF. The chain joins TRBV15 to TRBJ2-7; D possibly corresponds to TRBD1 (6 bases). The CDR3 covers 14 residues. V was pared by 3 bases and J by 2 bases, with 11 bases between. Germline V gives CDR1 LNHNV, CDR2 YYDKDF (reference sequence).

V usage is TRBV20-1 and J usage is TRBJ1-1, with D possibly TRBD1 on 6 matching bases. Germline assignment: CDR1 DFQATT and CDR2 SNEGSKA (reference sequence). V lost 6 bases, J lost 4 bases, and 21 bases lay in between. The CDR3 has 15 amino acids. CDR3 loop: CSALGLGTHGTEAFF. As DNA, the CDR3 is TGCAGTGCCCTAGGTTTGGGGACACACGGCACTGAAGCTTTCTTT.

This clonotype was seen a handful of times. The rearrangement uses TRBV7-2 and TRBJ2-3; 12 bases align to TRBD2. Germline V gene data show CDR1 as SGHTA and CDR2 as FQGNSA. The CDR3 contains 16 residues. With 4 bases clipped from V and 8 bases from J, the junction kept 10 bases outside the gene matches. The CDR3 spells CASSSTSGGPPPTQYF. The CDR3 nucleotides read TGTGCCAGCAGCTCCACTAGCGGGGGGCCCCCCCCTACGCAGTATTTT.

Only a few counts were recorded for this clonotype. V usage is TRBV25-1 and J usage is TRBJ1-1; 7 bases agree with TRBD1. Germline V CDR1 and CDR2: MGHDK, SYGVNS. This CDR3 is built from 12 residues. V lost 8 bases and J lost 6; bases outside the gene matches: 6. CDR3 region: CASSPRGSEAFF. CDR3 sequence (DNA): TGTGCCAGCTCCCCCAGGGGGTCTGAAGCTTTCTTT.

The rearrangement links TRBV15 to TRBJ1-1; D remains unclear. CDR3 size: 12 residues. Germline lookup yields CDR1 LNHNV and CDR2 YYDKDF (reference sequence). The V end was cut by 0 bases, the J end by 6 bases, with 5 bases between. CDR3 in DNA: TGTGCCACCAGCAGAGACGGGGCTGAAGCTTTCTTT. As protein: CATSRDGAEAFF.

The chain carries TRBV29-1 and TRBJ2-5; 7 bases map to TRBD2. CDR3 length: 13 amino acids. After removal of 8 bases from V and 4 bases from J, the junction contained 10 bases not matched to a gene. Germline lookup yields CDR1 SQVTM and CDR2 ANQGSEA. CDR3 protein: CSSAPAGTETQYF. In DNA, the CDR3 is TGCAGCAGCGCGCCAGCGGGAACAGAGACCCAGTACTTC.

In DNA form, the CDR3 reads TGTGCCAGCAGTTACCCGGCAAGCGGGGGGGACAATGAGCAGTACTTC. Its protein is CASSYPASGGDNEQYF. The chain is built from TRBV6-5 and TRBJ2-7, with 10 nucleotides matching TRBD2. CDR1 and CDR2 from the germline V gene are MNHEY and SVGAGI. J was trimmed by 7 bases and V by 2 bases; bases with no gene match: 11. There are 16 residues in the CDR3.

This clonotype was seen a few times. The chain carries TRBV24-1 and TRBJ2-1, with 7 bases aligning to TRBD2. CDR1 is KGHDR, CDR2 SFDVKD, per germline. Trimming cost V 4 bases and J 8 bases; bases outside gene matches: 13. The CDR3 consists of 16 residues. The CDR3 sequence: CATSEPSAGLGHEQFF. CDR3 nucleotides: TGTGCCACCAGTGAACCCTCTGCCGGACTAGGCCATGAGCAGTTCTTC.

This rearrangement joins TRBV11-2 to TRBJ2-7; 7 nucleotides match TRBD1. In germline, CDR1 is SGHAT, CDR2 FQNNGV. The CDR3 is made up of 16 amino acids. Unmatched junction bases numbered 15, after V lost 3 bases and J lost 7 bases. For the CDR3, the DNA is TGTGCCAGCAGCTTTAACAGGGGTACTTCGTACAATGAGCAGTACTTC. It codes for CASSFNRGTSYNEQYF.

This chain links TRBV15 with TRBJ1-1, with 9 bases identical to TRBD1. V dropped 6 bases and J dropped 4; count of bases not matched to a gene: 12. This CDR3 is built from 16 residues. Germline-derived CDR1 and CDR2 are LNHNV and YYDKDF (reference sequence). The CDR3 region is CATSKGGTGITTEAFF. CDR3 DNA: TGTGCCACCAGTAAAGGGGGGACAGGGATTACCACTGAAGCTTTCTTT. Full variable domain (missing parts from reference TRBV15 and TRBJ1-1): DAMVIQNPRYQVTQFGKPVTLSCSQTLNHNVMYWYQQKSSQAPKLLFHYYDKDFNNEADTPDNFQSRRPNTSFCFLDIRSPGLGDTAMYLCATSKGGTGITTEAFFGQGTRLTVV.

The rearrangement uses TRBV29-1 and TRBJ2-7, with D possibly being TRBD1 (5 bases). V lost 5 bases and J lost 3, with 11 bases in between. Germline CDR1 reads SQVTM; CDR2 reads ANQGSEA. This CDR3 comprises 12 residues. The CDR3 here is CSVISGYYEQYF. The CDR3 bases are TGCAGCGTTATCTCAGGGTACTACGAGCAGTACTTC.

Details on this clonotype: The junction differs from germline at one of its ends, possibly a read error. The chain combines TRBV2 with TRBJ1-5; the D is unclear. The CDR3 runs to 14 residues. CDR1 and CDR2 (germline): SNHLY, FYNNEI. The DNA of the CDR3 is TGTGCTAGCAGTGAAGTGGCCCTGGGGCAGCCCCAGCATTTT. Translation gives CASSEVALGQPQHF.

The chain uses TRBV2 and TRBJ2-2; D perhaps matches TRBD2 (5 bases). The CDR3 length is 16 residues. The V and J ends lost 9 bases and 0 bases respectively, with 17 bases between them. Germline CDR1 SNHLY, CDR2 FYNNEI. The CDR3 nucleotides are TGTGCCAGGACTCCAAGGGAGCGCGCGAACACCGGGGAGCTGTTTTTT. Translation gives CARTPRERANTGELFF.

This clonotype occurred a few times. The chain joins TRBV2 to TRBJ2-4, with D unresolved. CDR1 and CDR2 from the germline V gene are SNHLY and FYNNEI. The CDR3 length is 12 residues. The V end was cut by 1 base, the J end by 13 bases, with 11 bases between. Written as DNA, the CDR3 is TGTGCCAGCAGTGAAGGCCATTTGGAGCAGTACTTC. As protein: CASSEGHLEQYF. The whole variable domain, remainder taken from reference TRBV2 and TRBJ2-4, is EPEVTQTPSHQVTQMGQEVILRCVPISNHLYFYWYRQILGQKVEFLVSFYNNEISEKSEIFDDQFSVERPDGSNFTLKIRSTKLEDSAMYFCASSEGHLEQYFGAGTRLSVL.

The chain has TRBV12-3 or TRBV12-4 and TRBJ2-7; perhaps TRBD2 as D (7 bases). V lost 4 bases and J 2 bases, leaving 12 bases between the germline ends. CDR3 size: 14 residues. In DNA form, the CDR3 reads TGTGCCAGCAGTTCCGGGGGGCCCACCTACGAGCAGTACTTC. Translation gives CASSSGGPTYEQYF.

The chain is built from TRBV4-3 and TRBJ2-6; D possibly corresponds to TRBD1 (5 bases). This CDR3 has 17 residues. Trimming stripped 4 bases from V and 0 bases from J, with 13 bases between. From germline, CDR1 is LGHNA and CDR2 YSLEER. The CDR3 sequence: CASSRTNRNSGANVLTF. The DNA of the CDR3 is TGCGCCAGCAGCCGAACCAACAGGAACTCTGGGGCCAACGTCCTGACTTTC.

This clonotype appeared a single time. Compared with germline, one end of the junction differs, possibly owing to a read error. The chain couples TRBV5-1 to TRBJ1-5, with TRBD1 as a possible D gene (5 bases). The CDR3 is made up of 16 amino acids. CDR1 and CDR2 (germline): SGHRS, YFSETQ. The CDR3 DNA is TGCGCCAGCAGCCTTGGACACACTAATAGCAATCAGCCCCTGCATTTT. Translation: CASSLGHTNSNQPLHF.